This entry lists 8 T cell receptor beta chains sequenced from one sample in a study of cytomegalovirus exposure and HLA in healthy donors. In the PCR, 60 Vbeta and 13 Jbeta primers were used. The protocol was immunoSEQ multiplex PCR, while the TCRdb copy is restricted to in-frame clones and leaves out a portion. The sample yields around 150,000 clones, about 82% seen once. Source material: PBMCs. These receptors were obtained from a middle-aged woman in good health and CMV-seropositive.

V gene TRBV18 combines with J gene TRBJ2-3, with 8 positions matching TRBD2. The CDR3 runs 15 residues. The germline V gene encodes CDR1 KGHSH and CDR2 LQKENI. V lost 6 bases and J lost 5; bases outside the gene matches: 10. The CDR3 region is CASSVAGPWGDTQYF. CDR3 coding DNA: TGTGCCAGCTCCGTAGCGGGGCCATGGGGAGATACGCAGTATTTT.

In its sample, this clone was seen a few times. The rearrangement uses TRBV5-4 and TRBJ2-7; 13 bases match TRBD2. V shed 4 bases and J 0 bases; nucleotides not matched to a gene: 7. The CDR3 has 17 amino acids. Germline lookup yields CDR1 SGHNT and CDR2 YYREEE (reference sequence). Written as DNA, the CDR3 is TGTGCCAGCAGCACTGTAACTAGCGGGAGGGCCTCCTACGAGCAGTACTTC. It translates to CASSTVTSGRASYEQYF.

V gene TRBV9 combines with J gene TRBJ2-2; 7 positions agree with TRBD2. V was clipped by 0 bases and J by 4 bases; unmatched bases: 0. The CDR3 runs 14 residues. The germline V gene has CDR1 SGDLS and CDR2 YYNGEE. The CDR3 protein is CASSVAGGTGELFF. Written as DNA, the CDR3 is TGTGCCAGCAGCGTAGCGGGGGGCACCGGGGAGCTGTTTTTT.

V and J are TRBV5-5 and TRBJ1-2; D is possibly TRBD1 (6 bases). V shed 1 base and J shed 12 bases, with 19 bases lying between them. CDR1 is SGHKS and CDR2 is YYEKEE in the germline V gene (reference sequence). The CDR3 runs to 14 residues. CDR3 sequence reads: CASSLSTQGRVNTF. DNA for the CDR3: TGTGCCAGCAGCTTGTCCACACAGGGCAGAGTCAACACCTTC.

The chain joins TRBV5-6 to TRBJ2-5; D gene uncertain. The J call is doubtful: the DNA matches TRBJ2-7 better. Germline CDR1 SGHDT, CDR2 YYEEEE. The CDR3 is 11 amino acids. CDR3 sequence reads: CASSLFYEQYF. The CDR3 nucleotides are TGTGCCAGCAGCTTGTTTTACGAGCAGTACTTC.

The CDR3 region has the DNA TGTGCCAGCAGTGGGACAGGTCCTAGAACTAGTTGGTTCTTC. This codes for CASSGTGPRTSWFF. This sequence joins TRBV6-1 and TRBJ2-1, with 7 bases identical to TRBD1. The CDR3 is made up of 14 amino acids. V was pared by 4 bases and J by 15 bases, with 15 bases of the junction left unmatched. CDR1 and CDR2 from the germline V gene are MNHNS and SASEGT.

This clone was seen just once. The chain has TRBV5-6 and TRBJ1-4; D is possibly TRBD1 (6 bases). CDR1 and CDR2 (germline): SGHDT, YYEEEE. This CDR3 is 17 amino acids long. V was shortened by 0 bases and J by 8 bases, with 20 bases between the two germline ends. The chain's CDR3 is CASSLGQGKGPWEKLFF. The CDR3 DNA reads as TGTGCCAGCAGCTTGGGGCAGGGGAAGGGCCCTTGGGAAAAACTGTTTTTT.

V is TRBV28 and J is TRBJ2-7, with 9 bases aligning to TRBD1. Germline V gives CDR1 MDHEN, CDR2 SYDVKM. The CDR3 covers 14 residues. Unmatched junction bases numbered 2, after V lost 2 bases and J lost 3 bases. CDR3 DNA sequence: TGTGCCAGCAGTTTAGCGGGACAGGGCTACGAGCAGTACTTC. This codes for CASSLAGQGYEQYF. Filled out from reference TRBV28 and TRBJ2-7, the complete variable domain reads DVKVTQSSRYLVKRTGEKVFLECVQDMDHENMFWYRQDPGLGLRLIYFSYDVKMKEKGDIPEGYSVSREKKERFSLILESASTNQTSMYLCASSLAGQGYEQYFGPGTRLTVT.